These T cell receptor beta chains were read from a single sample in a study of blood T cell repertoires in COVID-19. Using immunoSEQ multiplex PCR, the repertoire was profiled, and TCRdb retains in-frame clones only, with some absent. The data hold over 30,000 clones, with around 77% observed a single time. The source material was peripheral blood. The receptors were sampled from a human donor in a cohort sampled during active COVID-19. Both conserved end residues are part of each CDR3. D genes are given only for firm matches. Clone size is stated in some rows and not others, as once, few, many or a class when expanded.

abundance | j_gene | v_gene | len | d_gene | CDR3nt | CDR3aa
- | TRBJ2-7 | TRBV27 | 12 | TRBD2 | TGTGCCAGCAGGGGGGGGTGGCACGAGCAGTACTTC | CASRGGWHEQYF
- | TRBJ2-1 | TRBV10-3 | 16 | TRBD2 | TGTGCCATCAGTGAGTTACTAGCGGGGGACTACAATGAGCAGTTCTTC | CAISELLAGDYNEQFF
- | TRBJ1-3 | TRBV4-2 | 16 | TRBD1 | TGTGCCAGCAGCCAAGGAGGGACAGGCCCTGGAAACACCATATATTTT | CASSQGGTGPGNTIYF
- | TRBJ1-3 | TRBV5-1 | 17 | TRBD1 | TGCGCCAGCAGCCTTGGCACAGGGGCGAGCTCTGGAAACACCATATATTTT | CASSLGTGASSGNTIYF
- | TRBJ2-3 | TRBV14 | 15 | - | TGTGCCAGCAGCCAAGATTGGAGTAGCACAGATACGCAGTATTTT | CASSQDWSSTDTQYF
- | TRBJ2-1 | TRBV13 | 13 | - | TGTGCCAGCAGCTTAGAGGAGGGGTATGAGCAGTTCTTC | CASSLEEGYEQFF
- | TRBJ2-2 | TRBV7-8 | 15 | TRBD2 | TGTGCCAGCAGTAAAGCGGGGGCTAACACCGGGGAGCTGTTTTTT | CASSKAGANTGELFF
few | TRBJ2-2 | TRBV6-5 | 15 | TRBD1 | TGTGCCACCAGCCGGACAGGTTCTTGGCCCGGGGAGCTGTTTTTT | CATSRTGSWPGELFF
- | TRBJ1-6 | TRBV3-1/TRBV3-2 | 13 | - | TGTGCCAGCAGCCAAGTCAGGAATTCACCCCTCCACTTT | CASSQVRNSPLHF
once | TRBJ2-7 | TRBV7-9 | 14 | TRBD1 | TGTGCCAGCAGCTTCGGGACAGGGGCCTACGAGCAGTACTTC | CASSFGTGAYEQYF
- | TRBJ1-6 | TRBV4-1 | 15 | - | TGCGCCAGCAGCCAAGGGGATGGGACTTATTCACCCCTCCACTTT | CASSQGDGTYSPLHF
- | TRBJ1-5 | TRBV6-1 | 15 | - | TGTGCCAGCAGTGAATCGGGGGGGCATGTACGGCCCCAGCATTTT | CASSESGGHVRPQHF
- | TRBJ1-2 | TRBV6-5 | 12 | - | TGTGCCAGCAGCTCTCCTAACTATGGCTACACCTTC | CASSSPNYGYTF
few | TRBJ1-1 | TRBV5-6 | 16 | - | TGTGCCAGCGAGGGAACAGGGATTCATATGAACACTGAAGCTTTCTTT | CASEGTGIHMNTEAFF
few | TRBJ1-4 | TRBV2 | 17 | - | TGTGCCAGCAGTGAAGAACCTTGGACAGCAACTAATGAAAAACTGTTTTTT | CASSEEPWTATNEKLFF
few | TRBJ2-2 | TRBV4-2 | 14 | - | TGTGCCAGCAGCCAAGCCCTAGCAGTCAGGGAGCTGTTTTTT | CASSQALAVRELFF
- | TRBJ1-1 | TRBV7-2 | 13 | - | TGTGCCAGCAGCTCCCCGGGTAGACCTGAAGCTTTCTTT | CASSSPGRPEAFF
- | TRBJ2-1 | TRBV5-8 | 14 | - | TGTGCCAGCAGAGGTATCCAGGGAAGAAATGAGCAGTTCTTC | CASRGIQGRNEQFF
- | TRBJ1-4 | TRBV28 | 13 | - | TGTGCCATTATGGAGGGAACTAATGAAAAACTGTTTTTT | CAIMEGTNEKLFF
- | TRBJ2-3 | TRBV28 | 11 | - | TGTGCCAGCACCGGTTGGGATACGCAGTATTTT | CASTGWDTQYF
- | TRBJ2-7 | TRBV4-1 | 15 | TRBD2 | TGCGCCAGCAGCCAAGTGGCTAGCGGGGGAGGCGAGCAGTACTTC | CASSQVASGGGEQYF